A selection of T cell receptor beta chains follows, all from one sample in a study of T cells in Graves' hyperthyroidism and ophthalmopathy. TCRdb re-analysed the multiplex PCR reads in MiXCR, keeping a single row per CDR3 protein. The sample lists around 600,000 distinct CDR3 sequences, 16% occurring once. Sequencing input: blood. All receptors come from a woman in her thirties or forties with Graves' ophthalmopathy. Each CDR3 is given with its conserved first and last residue. Each record gives: clone size, V gene, J gene, D gene, CDR3 protein, CDR3 DNA. The D gene is left open where the match is weak. Expanded clones are given a class, and other clones once, few, many or no size at all.

few	TRBV29-1	TRBJ2-7	.	CSVETTDSYEQYF	TGCAGCGTTGAAACCACAGACTCCTACGAGCAGTACTTC
.	TRBV3-1	TRBJ1-1	TRBD1	CASSLGQGLRKAFF	TGTGCCAGCAGCTTGGGACAGGGTTTACGTAAAGCTTTCTTT
many	TRBV12-3/TRBV12-4	TRBJ2-7	TRBD2	CASSPTLGSGRYEQYF	TGTGCCAGCAGCCCGACCCTTGGAAGCGGGAGATACGAGCAGTACTTC
many	TRBV3-1	TRBJ1-2	.	CASSQGARGGYTF	TGTGCCAGCAGCCAAGGGGCGCGGGGCGGCTACACCTTC
.	TRBV5-1	TRBJ2-2	TRBD2	CASSGGAINTGELFF	TGCGCCAGCTCCGGGGGGGCCATTAACACCGGGGAGCTGTTTTTT
many	TRBV2	TRBJ1-5	.	CASGTGKYYQPQHF	TGTGCCAGCGGAACGGGGAAATATTATCAGCCCCAGCATTTT
.	TRBV9	TRBJ2-1	.	CASTWGPGSNEQFF	TGTGCCAGCACCTGGGGGCCGGGGAGCAATGAGCAGTTCTTC
.	TRBV7-3	TRBJ2-3	.	CASSLFTTDTQYF	TGTGCCAGCAGCTTGTTTACCACAGATACGCAGTATTTT
.	TRBV10-3	TRBJ2-3	.	CAIKGGSSTDTQYF	TGTGCCATCAAGGGAGGCAGCAGCACAGATACGCAGTATTTT
many	TRBV7-6	TRBJ2-7	.	CASSLELGVGEQYF	TGTGCCAGCAGCTTAGAGCTGGGGGTGGGAGAGCAGTACTTC
many	TRBV11-2	TRBJ1-4	.	CASSFAGFTGEKLFF	TGTGCCAGCAGCTTCGCGGGATTCACCGGCGAAAAACTGTTTTTT
few	TRBV27	TRBJ2-3	.	CASSLWRWSDTQYF	TGTGCCAGCAGTTTGTGGAGGTGGAGCGATACGCAGTATTTT
.	TRBV7-8	TRBJ2-1	TRBD2	CASSLRGGALNGEQFF	TGTGCCAGCAGCTTACGCGGGGGGGCGTTAAATGGTGAGCAGTTCTTC
many	TRBV28	TRBJ2-3	TRBD1	CASTSGGTGWIDTQYF	TGTGCCAGCACCTCGGGTGGGACAGGGTGGATAGATACGCAGTATTTT
.	TRBV12-3/TRBV12-4	TRBJ1-1	TRBD1	CASRTRDRVNTEAFF	TGTGCCAGCAGGACCCGGGACAGAGTGAACACTGAAGCTTTCTTT
many	TRBV20-1	TRBJ2-7	TRBD1	CSARRDRGYEQYF	TGCAGTGCGCGCCGGGACAGGGGTTACGAGCAGTACTTC
many	TRBV28	TRBJ2-7	.	CASSLQGTPYEQYF	TGTGCCAGCAGTTTACAGGGGACACCCTACGAGCAGTACTTC
.	TRBV19	TRBJ2-6	.	CASSKGPLSGANVLTF	TGTGCCAGTAGTAAGGGACCTCTCTCTGGGGCCAACGTCCTGACTTTC
.	TRBV10-2	TRBJ1-1	.	CASSESMVKLHKAFF	TGCGCCAGCAGTGAGTCGATGGTGAAACTGCACAAAGCTTTCTTT
.	TRBV27	TRBJ1-5	TRBD1	CASSDTRGDSNQPQHF	TGTGCCAGCAGTGATACCAGGGGGGATAGCAATCAGCCCCAGCATTTT
many	TRBV7-2	TRBJ2-1	TRBD2	CASSASSGTYNEQFF	TGTGCCAGCAGCGCTTCTAGCGGCACTTACAATGAGCAGTTCTTC
many	TRBV11-2	TRBJ2-1	TRBD2	CASSDLLAGGYNEQFF	TGTGCCAGCAGCGACCTACTAGCGGGGGGCTACAATGAGCAGTTCTTC
many	TRBV20-1	TRBJ2-7	TRBD2	CSADSGSGNEQYF	TGCAGTGCTGATAGCGGGAGCGGCAACGAGCAGTACTTC
many	TRBV20-1	TRBJ1-5	TRBD1	CSARGDSYQPQHF	TGCAGTGCTAGGGGGGACAGCTATCAGCCCCAGCATTTT
.	TRBV5-1	TRBJ1-1	.	CASTEVVDTEAFF	TGCGCCAGCACCGAGGTGGTGGACACTGAAGCTTTCTTT
few	TRBV7-8	TRBJ2-2	.	CASSPGDYISTGELFF	TGTGCCAGCAGCCCGGGCGACTACATTAGTACCGGGGAGCTGTTTTTT
many	TRBV27	TRBJ1-5	.	CASSLWGSRDQPQHF	TGTGCCAGCAGTTTATGGGGGTCGAGGGATCAGCCCCAGCATTTT
few	TRBV7-9	TRBJ1-1	.	CASSPHDSEAFF	TGTGCCAGCAGCCCTCACGACTCTGAAGCTTTCTTT
few	TRBV5-1	TRBJ2-1	.	CASSLVAAHTYNEQFF	TGCGCCAGCAGCTTGGTTGCGGCCCACACCTACAATGAGCAGTTCTTC
many	TRBV6-1	TRBJ2-5	.	CASSETRTNGAQYF	TGTGCCAGCAGTGAAACGAGGACCAACGGGGCCCAGTACTTC
many	TRBV11-2	TRBJ1-2	.	CASSLGEIEGYTF	TGTGCCAGCAGCTTGGGGGAAATTGAGGGCTACACCTTC
many	TRBV6-5	TRBJ2-3	.	CASSYSGSQIGDTQYF	TGTGCCAGCAGTTACTCGGGTTCACAGATAGGAGATACGCAGTATTTT
few	TRBV6-2/TRBV6-3	TRBJ2-3	.	CASSRGRDRGLDTQYF	TGTGCCAGCAGCCGTGGGCGGGACCGAGGACTTGATACGCAGTATTTT
many	TRBV11-2	TRBJ2-3	.	CASSSAGFPDTQYF	TGTGCCAGCAGTTCGGCCGGGTTCCCAGATACGCAGTATTTT
many	TRBV28	TRBJ2-1	TRBD2	CASSVTSGGRHNEQFF	TGTGCCAGCAGTGTAACTAGCGGGGGCCGTCATAATGAGCAGTTCTTC
.	TRBV6-1	TRBJ2-3	.	CASSEALTGYADTQYF	TGTGCCAGCAGTGAAGCTCTGACGGGGTATGCAGATACGCAGTATTTT
many	TRBV7-2	TRBJ1-1	.	CASSAFWNTEAFF	TGTGCCAGCAGCGCCTTCTGGAACACTGAAGCTTTCTTT
many	TRBV11-2	TRBJ2-2	.	CASSLSGHLNTGELFF	TGTGCCAGCAGCTTATCGGGACACCTAAACACCGGGGAGCTGTTTTTT
many	TRBV2	TRBJ2-3	.	CASRILARTDTQYF	TGTGCCAGCAGAATACTGGCACGCACAGATACGCAGTATTTT